Listed below are T cell receptor beta chains from one sample, sequenced in a study of blood T cell repertoires in COVID-19. TCRdb's table, derived via immunoSEQ multiplex PCR, lists solely in-frame clones and lacks some. The data contain 95,000 to 150,000 clones, about 82% of them seen just once; the ten biggest clones take up about 5.7%. Sequencing was carried out using peripheral blood. The receptors originated from a human donor in a cohort sampled during active COVID-19. Each CDR3 is given with its conserved first and last residue. Each record gives: V gene, clone size, J gene, D gene, CDR3 protein, CDR3 DNA. The D gene is left open where the match is weak. Clone size is given for some rows only: seen once, a few or many times, or a class if the clone is expanded.

V: TRBV28; size: -; J: TRBJ1-2; D: TRBD1; CDR3: CASSPQGSSYGYTF; DNA: TGTGCCAGCAGTCCACAGGGGAGTAGCTATGGCTACACCTTC
V: TRBV9; size: -; J: TRBJ2-4; D: TRBD2; CDR3: CASSVVAGGLQIQYF; DNA: TGTGCCAGCAGCGTAGTAGCGGGGGGCCTCCAGATTCAGTACTTC
V: TRBV28; size: -; J: TRBJ1-1; D: TRBD1; CDR3: CASSSAGTGNTEAFF; DNA: TGTGCCAGCAGTTCAGCCGGGACAGGCAACACTGAAGCTTTCTTT
V: TRBV19; size: -; J: TRBJ1-1; D: -; CDR3: CASRQANTEAFF; DNA: TGTGCCAGTAGACAGGCCAACACTGAAGCTTTCTTT
V: TRBV6-6; size: -; J: TRBJ2-1; D: TRBD2; CDR3: CASSLAGVSYNEQFF; DNA: TGTGCCAGCAGTCTAGCGGGAGTCTCCTACAATGAGCAGTTCTTC
V: TRBV5-4; size: -; J: TRBJ1-3; D: -; CDR3: CASSLARSGNTIYF; DNA: TGTGCCAGCAGCTTAGCCCGCTCTGGAAACACCATATATTTT
V: TRBV25-1; size: -; J: TRBJ2-2; D: TRBD2; CDR3: CASSDPGTSTGELFF; DNA: TGTGCCAGCAGTGACCCCGGGACTAGCACCGGGGAGCTGTTTTTT
V: TRBV5-6; size: -; J: TRBJ1-4; D: -; CDR3: CASSLVTGPLEKLFF; DNA: TGTGCCAGCAGCCTGGTCACAGGGCCTCTAGAAAAACTGTTTTTT
V: TRBV24-1; size: -; J: TRBJ1-1; D: -; CDR3: CATSDRASRAFF; DNA: TGTGCCACCAGTGACAGGGCTTCCAGAGCTTTCTTT
V: TRBV11-2; size: few; J: TRBJ2-7; D: TRBD1; CDR3: CASSSRDSEQYF; DNA: TGTGCCAGCAGCTCCCGGGACAGCGAGCAGTACTTC
V: TRBV5-6; size: -; J: TRBJ2-7; D: TRBD1; CDR3: CASSLWLGTEARKTYEQYF; DNA: TGTGCCAGCAGCTTGTGGTTGGGGACAGAAGCACGAAAAACCTACGAGCAGTACTTC
V: TRBV15; size: -; J: TRBJ1-2; D: TRBD1; CDR3: CATSTRTGTGGNYGYTF; DNA: TGTGCCACCAGCACAAGAACCGGGACAGGGGGTAACTATGGCTACACCTTC
V: TRBV7-8; size: -; J: TRBJ2-6; D: -; CDR3: CASSLNGGTGANVLTF; DNA: TGTGCCAGCAGCTTAAATGGGGGGACTGGGGCCAACGTCCTGACTTTC
V: TRBV13; size: -; J: TRBJ2-1; D: TRBD1; CDR3: CASRRPGQGASYNEQFF; DNA: TGTGCCAGCAGGAGACCGGGACAGGGGGCATCCTACAATGAGCAGTTCTTC
V: TRBV19; size: -; J: TRBJ1-5; D: TRBD1; CDR3: CASSIDRGRQPQHF; DNA: TGTGCCAGTAGTATAGACAGGGGGCGGCAGCCCCAGCATTTT
V: TRBV7-2; size: once; J: TRBJ2-7; D: TRBD2; CDR3: CASSLGLAGRWGGEQYF; DNA: TGTGCCAGCAGCTTAGGACTAGCGGGCCGGTGGGGTGGAGAGCAGTACTTC
V: TRBV7-9; size: -; J: TRBJ2-3; D: -; CDR3: CASSLATDTQYF; DNA: TGTGCCAGCAGCTTGGCCACAGATACGCAGTATTTT
V: TRBV4-3; size: -; J: TRBJ1-1; D: -; CDR3: CASSQVQAWNTEAFF; DNA: TGCGCCAGCAGCCAAGTGCAGGCTTGGAACACTGAAGCTTTCTTT
V: TRBV7-2; size: -; J: TRBJ1-2; D: TRBD1; CDR3: CASSLLQGNYGYTF; DNA: TGTGCCAGCAGCTTACTACAGGGGAACTATGGCTACACCTTC
V: TRBV28; size: -; J: TRBJ2-7; D: TRBD2; CDR3: CASSSLIAGGGSYEQYF; DNA: TGTGCCAGCAGTTCCTTAATAGCGGGAGGAGGGTCCTACGAGCAGTACTTC
V: TRBV19; size: -; J: TRBJ2-2; D: -; CDR3: CASSAPPGYTGELFF; DNA: TGTGCCAGTAGTGCTCCCCCAGGGTACACCGGGGAGCTGTTTTTT
V: TRBV5-1; size: -; J: TRBJ2-7; D: TRBD2; CDR3: CASSRARELMYEQYF; DNA: TGCGCCAGCAGCCGGGCGCGGGAGTTAATGTACGAGCAGTACTTC
V: TRBV6-6; size: -; J: TRBJ2-1; D: TRBD2; CDR3: CASSSRTSGSYNEQFF; DNA: TGTGCCAGCAGTTCCCGGACTAGCGGGAGCTACAATGAGCAGTTCTTC
V: TRBV19; size: -; J: TRBJ2-1; D: -; CDR3: CASSIIRDEQFF; DNA: TGTGCCAGTAGTATAATTCGTGATGAGCAGTTCTTC
V: TRBV18; size: -; J: TRBJ1-5; D: -; CDR3: CASSPLDSDQPQHF; DNA: TGTGCCAGCTCACCACTGGACAGCGATCAGCCCCAGCATTTT
V: TRBV19; size: -; J: TRBJ1-2; D: -; CDR3: CASSGIQGSSRYGYTF; DNA: TGTGCCAGTAGTGGCATCCAGGGGTCTTCCCGCTATGGCTACACCTTC
V: TRBV7-3; size: -; J: TRBJ2-2; D: TRBD1; CDR3: CASSSGTGSTGELFF; DNA: TGTGCCAGCAGCTCCGGGACAGGGTCCACCGGGGAGCTGTTTTTT
V: TRBV5-6; size: -; J: TRBJ1-5; D: TRBD1; CDR3: CASTRRQGHQPQHF; DNA: TGTGCCAGCACCAGGAGACAGGGCCATCAGCCCCAGCATTTT
V: TRBV12-3/TRBV12-4; size: -; J: TRBJ2-2; D: -; CDR3: CASRLTGELFF; DNA: TGTGCCAGCCGGTTAACCGGGGAGCTGTTTTTT
V: TRBV7-9; size: -; J: TRBJ1-5; D: -; CDR3: CASSSGVLGFSQPQHF; DNA: TGTGCCAGCAGCTCGGGGGTTTTGGGTTTTAGTCAGCCCCAGCATTTT
V: TRBV11-2; size: -; J: TRBJ2-3; D: -; CDR3: CASSFRRASVGTDTQYF; DNA: TGTGCCAGCAGCTTTAGGCGAGCTAGCGTTGGCACAGATACGCAGTATTTT
V: TRBV24-1; size: -; J: TRBJ2-2; D: -; CDR3: CATSDHRGVTGELFF; DNA: TGTGCCACCAGTGATCATCGGGGAGTCACCGGGGAGCTGTTTTTT
V: TRBV7-9; size: -; J: TRBJ2-5; D: TRBD2; CDR3: CASSLMTSGSETQYF; DNA: TGTGCCAGCAGCTTGATGACTAGCGGGAGTGAGACCCAGTACTTC
V: TRBV6-1; size: -; J: TRBJ1-2; D: -; CDR3: CASSEGHRDVGGYTF; DNA: TGTGCCAGCAGTGAGGGGCACAGGGATGTGGGTGGCTACACCTTC
V: TRBV28; size: -; J: TRBJ1-4; D: -; CDR3: CASSEPGSRNEKLFF; DNA: TGTGCCAGCAGTGAACCAGGATCTCGTAATGAAAAACTGTTTTTT
V: TRBV6-5; size: -; J: TRBJ1-5; D: TRBD1; CDR3: CASSPGGASDQPQHF; DNA: TGTGCCAGCAGTCCAGGGGGCGCGTCTGATCAGCCCCAGCATTTT
V: TRBV5-8; size: -; J: TRBJ2-5; D: -; CDR3: CASSTLWAYQETQYF; DNA: TGTGCCAGCAGCACCCTTTGGGCGTACCAAGAGACCCAGTACTTC
V: TRBV25-1; size: once; J: TRBJ2-6; D: -; CDR3: CASSESSGRTGANVLTF; DNA: TGTGCCAGCAGTGAATCCTCAGGGCGAACTGGGGCCAACGTCCTGACTTTC
V: TRBV2; size: -; J: TRBJ2-5; D: TRBD1; CDR3: CASRPGTGGSQETQYF; DNA: TGTGCCAGCAGACCCGGGACAGGGGGCAGCCAAGAGACCCAGTACTTC
V: TRBV29-1; size: -; J: TRBJ2-3; D: TRBD1; CDR3: CSVEGRDSSTDTQYF; DNA: TGCAGCGTTGAAGGTCGGGACAGCAGCACAGATACGCAGTATTTT
V: TRBV12-5; size: -; J: TRBJ2-5; D: -; CDR3: CASGLAVSRKETQYF; DNA: TGTGCTAGTGGTTTGGCCGTTAGCCGTAAAGAGACCCAGTACTTC
V: TRBV12-5; size: -; J: TRBJ2-3; D: -; CDR3: CASGPQGLSTDTQYF; DNA: TGTGCTAGTGGTCCACAGGGCCTTAGCACAGATACGCAGTATTTT
V: TRBV7-3; size: -; J: TRBJ2-6; D: TRBD1; CDR3: CASSFMGQGANVLTF; DNA: TGTGCCAGCAGCTTTATGGGACAGGGGGCCAACGTCCTGACTTTC
V: TRBV28; size: few; J: TRBJ2-7; D: TRBD2; CDR3: CASSSVSGRGDEQYF; DNA: TGTGCCAGCAGTTCCGTTAGCGGGAGGGGAGACGAGCAGTACTTC
V: TRBV28; size: -; J: TRBJ1-3; D: -; CDR3: CASSRTEGYSGNTIYF; DNA: TGTGCCAGCAGCCGGACAGAGGGGTACTCTGGAAACACCATATATTTT
V: TRBV4-1; size: -; J: TRBJ2-1; D: TRBD2; CDR3: CASSQMTSGSESSYNEQFF; DNA: TGCGCCAGCAGCCAAATGACTAGCGGGAGTGAGAGCTCCTACAATGAGCAGTTCTTC
V: TRBV6-5; size: -; J: TRBJ2-7; D: -; CDR3: CASNAGNEQYF; DNA: TGTGCCAGCAATGCCGGGAACGAGCAGTACTTC
V: TRBV28; size: -; J: TRBJ1-1; D: -; CDR3: CASSLRVSNTEAFF; DNA: TGTGCCAGCAGTCTCCGAGTTTCGAACACTGAAGCTTTCTTT
V: TRBV3-1/TRBV3-2; size: -; J: TRBJ1-2; D: TRBD1; CDR3: CASSQEGAGGADGYTF; DNA: TGTGCCAGCAGCCAAGAAGGGGCAGGGGGCGCGGATGGCTACACCTTC
V: TRBV14; size: -; J: TRBJ2-7; D: -; CDR3: CASSQGLRVAESYEQYF; DNA: TGTGCCAGCAGCCAAGGGCTTAGAGTAGCGGAAAGCTACGAGCAGTACTTC
V: TRBV2; size: once; J: TRBJ2-7; D: -; CDR3: CASSGTGVSEQYF; DNA: TGTGCCAGCTCCGGGACTGGGGTCTCCGAGCAGTACTTC
V: TRBV12-2; size: once; J: TRBJ1-1; D: -; CDR3: CASRLAGFRRGEGTEAFF; DNA: TGTGCAAGTCGCTTAGCGGGATTTAGGAGGGGAGAAGGGACTGAAGCTTTCTTT
V: TRBV19; size: -; J: TRBJ1-5; D: TRBD1; CDR3: CASREQGSNQPQHF; DNA: TGTGCCAGTAGGGAACAGGGGTCGAATCAGCCCCAGCATTTT
V: TRBV6-5; size: -; J: TRBJ2-7; D: -; CDR3: CASSRAGQQYEQYF; DNA: TGTGCCAGCAGTCGCGCCGGACAGCAATACGAGCAGTACTTC
V: TRBV6-6; size: -; J: TRBJ1-2; D: TRBD1; CDR3: CASSQGVYGYTF; DNA: TGTGCCAGCAGTCAGGGGGTCTATGGCTACACCTTC
V: TRBV12-3/TRBV12-4; size: -; J: TRBJ2-7; D: -; CDR3: CASSRGGEQYF; DNA: TGTGCCAGCAGTCGCGGTGGGGAGCAGTACTTC
V: TRBV7-9; size: -; J: TRBJ1-5; D: -; CDR3: CASSGAFGNQPQHF; DNA: TGTGCCAGCAGTGGAGCATTTGGCAATCAGCCCCAGCATTTT
V: TRBV5-5; size: -; J: TRBJ2-7; D: -; CDR3: CASSFGGAPTSYEQYF; DNA: TGTGCCAGCAGCTTCGGCGGGGCCCCGACCTCCTACGAGCAGTACTTC